These 7 T cell receptor beta chains were sequenced from one sample in a study of CD8+ T cells in alopecia areata. The sequencing template was cDNA reverse transcribed from extracted RNA. Only in-frame clones appear in the TCRdb table, and some are missing; sequencing was by immunoSEQ multiplex PCR. The sample has 150,000 or so clones, around 58% seen once; the top ten hold more than 15%. Noted treatment: oral pan-JAK inhibitor, 5-10 mg twice daily. This specimen consisted of CD4+ T cells sorted from blood, obtained around week 55, from a patient treated with tofacitinib. Receptor source: a human donor with alopecia areata.

The genes are TRBV29-1 and TRBJ1-2; 10 nucleotides agree with TRBD1. CDR1 is SQVTM and CDR2 is ANQGSEA in the germline V gene. J was trimmed by 6 bases and V by 4 bases; bases with no gene match: 11. The CDR3 totals 15 residues. The CDR3 region has the DNA TGCAGCGTTGTGCCCCCGGGACAGGGGTCTAATGGCTACACCTTC. Its translation is CSVVPPGQGSNGYTF.

V gene TRBV6-1 combines with J gene TRBJ2-5; D gene ambiguous. The length of the CDR3 is 14 residues. V gave up 8 bases and J gave up 0 bases, with 13 bases separating them. CDR1 MNHNS and CDR2 SASEGT come from the germline V gene. The CDR3 DNA reads TGTGCCAGCGACGACCAACTGGACCAAGAGACCCAGTACTTC. Protein product: CASDDQLDQETQYF.

The CDR3 nucleotides are TGTGCCAGCAGCGGGCAGGGGAATTCACCCCTCCACTTT. Translated, it gives CASSGQGNSPLHF. The chain links TRBV9 to TRBJ1-6, with D perhaps matching TRBD1 (6 bases). The CDR3 has 13 amino acids. Germline-derived CDR1 and CDR2 are SGDLS and YYNGEE. V was cut by 3 bases and J by 7 bases, with 8 bases left in between.

The V and J genes are TRBV7-7 and TRBJ2-1; 7 positions agree with TRBD1. V trimming: 8 bases; J trimming: 8 bases; junction bases outside the gene matches: 15. CDR1 is SSHAT and CDR2 is FNYEAQ in the germline V gene (reference sequence). The CDR3 is 15 residues long. The CDR3 DNA reads TGTGCCAGCGGAGAAGGGGGCAGCCGATTCGATGAGCAGTTCTTC. Residues: CASGEGGSRFDEQFF.

CDR3 nucleotides: TGTGCCAGCAGCTTGGTGGGGACAGGGGATTCACCCCTCCACTTT. Its protein is CASSLVGTGDSPLHF. The chain uses TRBV5-4 and TRBJ1-6, with TRBD1 matching 10 bases. J gave up 8 bases and V 0 bases, and 2 bases lay outside the gene matches. Looked up from germline, CDR1 is SGHNT and CDR2 is YYREEE (reference sequence). The CDR3 is 15 amino acids.

This clone was recorded only once. The rearrangement uses TRBV30 and TRBJ2-5; D gene ambiguous. Trimming removed 1 base from V and 2 bases from J, with 8 bases in between. The CDR3 spans 13 residues. Germline-derived CDR1 and CDR2 are GTSNPN and SVGIG (reference sequence). As DNA, the CDR3 is TGTGCCTGGAGTGCCCTCCTACAAGAGACCCAGTACTTC. It encodes CAWSALLQETQYF.

This clone was seen many times. The chain recombines TRBV28 with TRBJ1-6, with no clear D. This CDR3 is built from 17 residues. The V gene lost 8 bases and the J gene lost 7 bases, with 24 bases spanning the gap. Germline CDR1 is MDHEN and CDR2 is SYDVKM. This CDR3 is CASSSGGMTYKNSPLHF. The CDR3 nucleotides are TGTGCCAGCTCATCGGGAGGGATGACTTACAAGAATTCACCCCTCCACTTT.